The 29 T cell receptor beta chains listed next were all sequenced from one sample in a study of T cell repertoires in cytomegalovirus infection (dated by TCRdb to the late 2010s). Sequencing instrument: Illumina HiSeq 1500. TCRdb reworked the public reads: Q25 trimming with fastp, MiXCR clone assembly, productive beta chains retained. Merged by CDR3 protein, the rows form single entries marked with the most common genes and DNA. In this sample the table shows fewer than 1,000,000 distinct CDR3 sequences, roughly 31% of which occur a single time. Of the sample, 13% is held by the ten largest clones. Antigens for these TCRs are unknown. Explained via the paper, the treatment or condition label denotes: in vitro stimulation with specific CMV peptide epitopes to enrich CMV-specific T cells. Material: cultured CD8+ T cells from PBMCs, obtained from culture after CMV antigen stimulation. Receptors originate from a human donor in good health (CMV status not recorded). Some clones in this sample may be carry-over from other donors' samples.

The V call is TRBV5-6, the J call TRBJ2-1; D assignment may be TRBD1 or TRBD2 (6 bases each). Between the trimmed V and J ends, which lost 5 bases and 7 bases, there was a span of 34 bases. The CDR3 loop spans 20 amino acids. Germline-derived CDR1 and CDR2 are SGHDT and YYEEEE. CDR3 residues: CASSSGQPPREEVWVNEQFF. CDR3 nucleotide sequence: TGTGCCAGCAGTTCCGGACAGCCACCCAGGGAGGAGGTCTGGGTTAATGAGCAGTTCTTC.

This chain uses TRBV9 with TRBJ2-7; 10 bases line up with TRBD1. V lost 0 bases and J lost 2; bases outside the gene matches: 2. There are 15 residues in the CDR3. Per the germline V gene, CDR1 is SGDLS and CDR2 is YYNGEE. Here the CDR3 reads CASSVGQGATYEQYF. The CDR3, as DNA: TGTGCCAGCAGCGTAGGACAGGGGGCCACCTACGAGCAGTACTTC.

This clonotype was seen only a few times. The rearrangement joins TRBV7-6 to TRBJ2-5; 7 nucleotides align to TRBD2. There are 15 residues in the CDR3. Germline V gives CDR1 SGHVS, CDR2 FNYEAQ. Trimming removed 3 bases from V and 4 bases from J; junction bases left unmatched: 8. The DNA of the CDR3 is TGTGCCAGCAGCTTTATCGTCGGGGAGGGAGAGACCCAGTACTTC. It specifies CASSFIVGEGETQYF.

The V call is TRBV15, the J call TRBJ2-1; D not resolved. Germline CDR1 reads LNHNV; CDR2 reads YYDKDF (reference sequence). Trimming cost V 2 bases and J 3 bases, with 5 bases left between them. The CDR3 length is 13 residues. CDR3: CATSRSSYNEQFF. CDR3 DNA: TGTGCCACCAGCAGAAGTAGCTACAATGAGCAGTTCTTC.

The CDR3 spells CASSMPREAFF. The CDR3 region has the DNA TGTGCCAGTAGTATGCCCCGTGAAGCTTTCTTT. The chain carries TRBV19 and TRBJ1-1; D is uncertain. This CDR3 spans 11 amino acids. V was shortened by 3 bases and J by 7 bases, with 6 bases between the two germline ends. Per the germline V gene, CDR1 is LNHDA and CDR2 is SQIVND (reference sequence).

The sample holds a few counts of this clonotype. The chain has TRBV6-2 or TRBV6-3 and TRBJ1-5, with 7 bases identical to TRBD1. The V and J ends lost 4 bases and 7 bases, in that order; junction bases with no gene match: 13. The CDR3 length is 16 residues. CDR1 is MNHEY and CDR2 is SVGEGT in the germline V gene. The CDR3: CASSSLLDRVEQPQHF. For the CDR3, the DNA is TGTGCCAGCAGTTCTCTACTAGACAGGGTGGAGCAGCCCCAGCATTTT.

The genes are TRBV7-4 and TRBJ1-6; 12 bases match TRBD1. The CDR3 has 15 residues. Germline CDR1 is SGHVT and CDR2 is SQSDAQ. The J segment lost 14 bases and the V segment lost 3 bases, leaving 8 bases of the junction unmatched. CDR3 nucleotides: TGTGCCAGCAGCTTCCGGGACAGGGGGCCTATGGCCCTCCACTTT. It yields the protein CASSFRDRGPMALHF.

CDR3 nucleotides: TGTGCCAGCAGCTTACTCACCAATTCACCCCTCCACTTT. It codes for CASSLLTNSPLHF. The chain is built from TRBV7-3 and TRBJ1-6; no clear D gene. The CDR3 is made up of 13 amino acids. The germline V gene has CDR1 SGHTA and CDR2 FQGTGA. V was pared by 2 bases and J by 7 bases, with 6 bases between.

The chain couples TRBV6-5 to TRBJ2-1; TRBD1 matches 8 bases. Trimming at V came to 8 bases and at J to 3 bases, leaving 9 bases not matched to a gene. CDR3 length equals 15 residues. Germline V gene sequence: CDR1 MNHEY, CDR2 SVGAGI. The CDR3 coding sequence is TGTGCCAGCGGATTGACCGGGACAGGCTACAATGAGCAGTTCTTC. Encoded protein: CASGLTGTGYNEQFF.

This rearrangement joins TRBV20-1 to TRBJ2-7; TRBD1 matches at 10 bases. V shed 1 base, J shed 3 bases, and the junction held 3 bases outside the gene matches. CDR1 is DFQATT and CDR2 is SNEGSKA in the germline V gene (reference sequence). The length of the CDR3 is 14 residues. Written as DNA, the CDR3 is TGCAGTGCTAGAGGTGGGACAGGGGACTACGAGCAGTACTTC. It codes for CSARGGTGDYEQYF.

In its sample, this clonotype was seen a few times. The chain recombines TRBV10-3 with TRBJ2-7; D is ambiguous. CDR1 is ENHRY, CDR2 SYGVKD, per germline. V lost 2 bases and J lost 1, with 9 bases in between. The CDR3 runs 14 residues. This CDR3 reads CAISEKAVSYEQYF. The CDR3 bases are TGTGCCATCAGTGAGAAGGCGGTGTCCTACGAGCAGTACTTC.

This clonotype occurred a few times. This sequence joins TRBV5-4 and TRBJ1-2, with 8 bases fitting TRBD1. This CDR3 has 13 amino acids. The V gene's germline CDR1 is SGHNT and CDR2 YYREEE (reference sequence). Trimming removed 2 bases from V and 8 bases from J; junction bases left unmatched: 5. CDR3 protein: CASSFQGAAGYTF. In DNA form, the CDR3 reads TGTGCCAGCAGCTTCCAGGGGGCAGCCGGCTACACCTTC.

V usage is TRBV11-2 and J usage is TRBJ1-1; D call uncertain. Trimming left V 7 bases short and J 3 bases short, with 21 bases between. Germline lookup yields CDR1 SGHAT and CDR2 FQNNGV. This CDR3 spans 16 amino acids. CDR3 sequence (DNA): TGTGCCAGCACCCGATACGCCTCACAGTCCGACACTGAAGCTTTCTTT. It specifies CASTRYASQSDTEAFF.

This clonotype was detected a few times. J is TRBJ2-7 and V is TRBV10-3, with 12 bases aligning to TRBD1. The CDR3 runs 16 residues. V lost 3 bases to trimming and J lost 3 bases; unmatched junction nucleotides: 6. The germline gives CDR1 ENHRY, CDR2 SYGVKD. CDR3 coding DNA: TGTGCCATCAGTGACCCGGGACAGGGGGCGTACTACGAGCAGTACTTC. It codes for CAISDPGQGAYYEQYF.

This clonotype was detected only a few times. V is TRBV6-5 and J is TRBJ1-1, with no clear D. Germline V gene sequence: CDR1 MNHEY, CDR2 SVGAGI. The CDR3 runs to 17 residues. The germline V and J ends were trimmed by 6 bases and 0 bases, with 20 bases remaining between them. This chain's CDR3 is CASSLGSLRPVNTEAFF. DNA of the CDR3: TGTGCCAGCAGCCTCGGGTCCCTACGCCCAGTGAACACTGAAGCTTTCTTT.

This sequence joins TRBV5-1 and TRBJ2-1, with D perhaps assigned TRBD1 or TRBD2 (6 bases each). This CDR3 spans 14 amino acids. Germline loops: CDR1 SGHRS, CDR2 YFSETQ. V shed 9 bases and J shed 1 base, with 14 bases lying between them. Here the CDR3 DNA reads TGCGCCACAGCGACGGGGGCGTCCTACAATGAGCAGTTCTTC. Amino acids: CATATGASYNEQFF.

This clonotype appeared many times. V gene TRBV12-3 or TRBV12-4 combines with J gene TRBJ2-3; TRBD1 is a possible D gene (7 bases). Trimming took off 9 bases at V and 1 base at J, with 11 bases between the two ends. The CDR3 is made up of 13 amino acids. This chain's CDR3 is CASCGTGTDTQYF. Written as DNA, the CDR3 is TGTGCCAGTTGCGGGACAGGCACAGATACGCAGTATTTT.

The chain joins TRBV7-9 to TRBJ2-5, with D maybe TRBD2 (6 bases). Trimming left V 5 bases short and J 2 bases short, with 15 bases between. The CDR3 has 15 amino acids. CDR1 and CDR2 from the germline V gene are SEHNR and FQNEAQ (reference sequence). DNA of the CDR3: TGTGCCAGCAGCCCCCTCGGCGGGGTACAAGAGACCCAGTACTTC. It codes for CASSPLGGVQETQYF.

The genes are TRBV2 and TRBJ2-2, with D possibly being TRBD1 or TRBD2 (5 bases each). The germline V gene encodes CDR1 SNHLY and CDR2 FYNNEI. The CDR3 is 15 amino acids. V dropped 5 bases and J dropped 5 bases, with 15 bases sitting between them. CDR3 sequence: CASSRDLQATGELFF. In DNA form, the CDR3 reads TGTGCCAGCAGTCGGGACCTTCAAGCGACCGGGGAGCTGTTTTTT.

The chain uses TRBV6-1 and TRBJ2-3; TRBD2 matches at 9 bases. V gave up 3 bases and J gave up 2 bases; unmatched junction bases: 3. Germline V CDR1 and CDR2: MNHNS, SASEGT. This CDR3 has 15 amino acids. CDR3 region: CASSEASGVTDTQYF. The CDR3 nucleotides are TGTGCCAGCAGTGAGGCTAGCGGGGTCACAGATACGCAGTATTTT.

Comments on this clonotype: This may be a read error: a much more frequent sequence differs by one nucleotide. The rearrangement joins TRBV12-5 to TRBJ2-1; D is ambiguous. CDR3 size: 18 residues. V lost 5 bases and J 4 bases, leaving 24 bases between the germline ends. Germline CDR1 is LGHNT and CDR2 is FRNRAP. The CDR3 coding sequence is TGTGCTAGTGGTACATCCTCAACCGGCAGCCTAACGTACAATGAGCAGTTCTTC. It encodes CASGTSSTGSLTYNEQFF.

About this clonotype: A much bigger clone sits one base away, suggesting this may be a read error. The CDR3 sequence: CASSPHSGNTIYF. DNA for the CDR3: TGTGCCAGCAGCCCACACTCTGGAAACACCATATATTTT. The chain links TRBV3-1 to TRBJ1-3; no clear D gene. CDR1 is LGHDT and CDR2 is YNNKEL in the germline V gene (reference sequence). The V end was cut by 4 bases, the J end by 0 bases, with 4 bases between. The CDR3 has 13 amino acids.

This chain uses TRBV4-3 with TRBJ2-7; possible D gene TRBD2, 6 bases. Trimming pared 1 base from V and 1 base from J, leaving 8 bases between. CDR1 is LGHNA and CDR2 is YSLEER in the germline V gene. CDR3 length: 14 amino acids. CDR3 in amino acids: CASSQVGTSYEQYF. CDR3 DNA: TGCGCCAGCAGCCAAGTCGGGACTTCCTACGAGCAGTACTTC.

The rearrangement joins TRBV5-4 to TRBJ2-7; no clear D. The CDR3 is 12 amino acids. V lost 1 base to trimming and J lost 6 bases, with 8 bases between them. The V gene's germline CDR1 is SGHNT and CDR2 YYREEE (reference sequence). CDR3 in amino acids: CASSLSIGEQYF. The CDR3 DNA sequence: TGTGCCAGCAGCTTGTCGATTGGCGAGCAGTACTTC.

This clonotype has just a few counts. The rearrangement joins TRBV7-8 to TRBJ2-5, with 10 bases that match TRBD2. In germline, CDR1 is SGHVS, CDR2 FQNEAQ. J gave up 3 bases and V 1 base, and 8 bases lay outside the gene matches. The CDR3 loop spans 17 amino acids. CDR3 nucleotide sequence: TGTGCCAGCAGCTTAGGGTGGACTAGCGGTCGAGAAGAGACCCAGTACTTC. Translating gives CASSLGWTSGREETQYF.

The V gene is TRBV27, the J gene TRBJ1-5; D gene ambiguous. The CDR3 sequence is 16 residues long. Germline V CDR1 and CDR2: MNHEY, SMNVEV (reference sequence). V was pared by 6 bases and J by 2 bases, with 17 bases between. The CDR3 reads CASSPFAGVGNQPQHF. The CDR3 nucleotides are TGTGCCAGCAGCCCCTTCGCCGGGGTTGGCAATCAGCCCCAGCATTTT.

Worth noting for this clonotype: A junction end diverges from the germline sequence, so it may reflect a read error. V usage is TRBV7-6 and J usage is TRBJ2-3; no clear D. Germline V gives CDR1 SGHVS, CDR2 FNYEAQ. This CDR3 region has 14 residues. The CDR3 DNA sequence: TGTGCTAGCAGCTTAGGGCCTGGCCTAGATACGCAGTATTTT. Translating it yields CASSLGPGLDTQYF.

This clonotype came up many times. The genes are TRBV7-6 and TRBJ1-4; perhaps TRBD1 as D (6 bases). This CDR3 has 17 residues. The germline gives CDR1 SGHVS, CDR2 FNYEAQ. Between the trimmed V and J ends, which lost 5 bases and 5 bases, there was a span of 21 bases. The CDR3 sequence is CASSETSWGGGNEKLFF. CDR3 coding DNA: TGTGCCAGCAGCGAGACCTCCTGGGGAGGGGGAAATGAAAAACTGTTTTTT.

V usage is TRBV15 and J usage is TRBJ1-5; TRBD1 might be the D (5 bases). V was trimmed by 0 bases and J by 8 bases, leaving 14 bases between them. Germline loops: CDR1 LNHNV, CDR2 YYDKDF (reference sequence). This CDR3 is 15 amino acids long. Written as DNA, the CDR3 is TGTGCCACCAGCAGAGATCGGACACGGGTCGAGCCCCAGCATTTT. Translation gives CATSRDRTRVEPQHF.